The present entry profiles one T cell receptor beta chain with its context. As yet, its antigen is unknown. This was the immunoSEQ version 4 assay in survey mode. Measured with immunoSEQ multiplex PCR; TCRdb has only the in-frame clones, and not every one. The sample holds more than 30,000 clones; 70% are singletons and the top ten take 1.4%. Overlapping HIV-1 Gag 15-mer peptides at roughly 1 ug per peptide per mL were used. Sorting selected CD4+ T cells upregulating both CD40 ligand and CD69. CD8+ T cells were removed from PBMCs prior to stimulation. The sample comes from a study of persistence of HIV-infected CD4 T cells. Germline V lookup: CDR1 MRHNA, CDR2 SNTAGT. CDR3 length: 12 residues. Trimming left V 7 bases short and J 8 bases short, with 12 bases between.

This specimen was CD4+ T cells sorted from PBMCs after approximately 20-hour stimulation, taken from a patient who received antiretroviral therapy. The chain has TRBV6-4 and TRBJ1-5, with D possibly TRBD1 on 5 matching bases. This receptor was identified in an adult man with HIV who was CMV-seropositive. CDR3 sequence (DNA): TGTGCCAGCATAAGGACAAGGGAGCCCCAGCATTTT. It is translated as CASIRTREPQHF.